The 17 T cell receptor beta chains below all came from one sample that was sequenced in a study of CXCR3-negative and CXCR3-positive naive CD8 T cells. Their specific antigens are unknown. Libraries of TRB cDNA were made by 5' RACE and carried UMIs. Reanalyzing the 5' RACE reads, TCRdb keeps one entry per CDR3 protein, without DNA. In total, the table holds about 90,000 distinct CDR3 sequences. Points from the study as a whole: CXCR3-positive naive cells carried more hydrophobic TRB CDR3s than CXCR3-negative naive cells did.

The sample taken for sequencing was naive CXCR3+ CD8+ T cells from blood. As to subset: CD45RO-CCR7+CD27+CD95- naive CD8+ T cells expressing CXCR3 (TNR3+). The source is a human donor in good health. Some clones in this sample may be carry-over from other donors' samples.

This chain links TRBV28 with TRBJ2-2. CDR1 and CDR2 from the germline V gene are MDHEN and SYDVKM. The length of the CDR3 is 14 residues. The CDR3: CASAVGANTGELFF.

The chain carries TRBV5-1 and TRBJ1-1; TCRdb names TRBD1, which stays unverified in the absence of DNA. This CDR3 is built from 15 residues. Germline assignment: CDR1 SGHRS and CDR2 YFSETQ. The CDR3 reads CASSWGTGSTDEAFF.

CDR3 loop: CASSITADMNTEAFF. V and J are TRBV19 and TRBJ1-1. This CDR3 is 15 amino acids long. In germline, CDR1 is LNHDA, CDR2 SQIVND (reference sequence).

This CDR3 reads CAISEGGQLRVAFF. The chain uses TRBV10-3 and TRBJ1-1; TCRdb selects TRBD1, and the lack of DNA leaves this call unchecked. The CDR3 runs 14 residues. Per the germline V gene, CDR1 is ENHRY and CDR2 is SYGVKD.

The genes are TRBV2 and TRBJ2-5; with no DNA, the TCRdb D assignment of TRBD1 cannot be verified. The CDR3 spans 14 residues. Germline CDR1 and CDR2: SNHLY and FYNNEI. This CDR3 is CAGFSGTGEETQYF.

The rearrangement uses TRBV5-1 and TRBJ2-1; TCRdb returns TRBD1, unconfirmable since there is no DNA. This CDR3 has 13 residues. Germline CDR1 and CDR2: SGHRS and YFSETQ. This CDR3 reads CASSLVGTDIEFF. Variable domain in full (rest from reference TRBV5-1 and TRBJ2-1): KAGVTQTPRYLIKTRGQQVTLSCSPISGHRSVSWYQQTPGQGLQFLFEYFSETQRNKGNFPGRFSGRQFSNSRSEMNVSTLELGDSALYLCASSLVGTDIEFFGPGTRLTVL.

This chain's CDR3 is CASSVWGSGTDTQYF. This chain joins TRBV12-3 or TRBV12-4 and TRBJ2-3; TCRdb's D call of TRBD1 is untestable without DNA. CDR3 size: 15 residues.

The gene calls are TRBV6-1 and TRBJ2-1; with no DNA, the TCRdb D assignment of TRBD1 cannot be verified. The CDR3 consists of 13 residues. Germline V gene sequence: CDR1 MNHNS, CDR2 SASEGT. The CDR3 loop is CASYKRGGDEQFF.

The chain recombines TRBV28 with TRBJ1-6; without DNA, the TCRdb call of TRBD1 cannot be checked. Germline CDR1 reads MDHEN; CDR2 reads SYDVKM. The CDR3 sequence is 15 residues long. This CDR3 reads CASSLGTGYNSPLHF.

V gene TRBV6-5 combines with J gene TRBJ1-4; TCRdb reports TRBD1, a call that lacks DNA to check it against. The CDR3 consists of 14 residues. Germline V gene sequence: CDR1 MNHEY, CDR2 SVGAGI. The CDR3: CASSSQGKSEKLFF.

The chain uses TRBV15 and TRBJ2-2; checking the TCRdb D call of TRBD1 is not possible without DNA. This CDR3 comprises 15 residues. Germline assignment: CDR1 LNHNV and CDR2 YYDKDF (reference sequence). CDR3: CATSRAAGATGELFF.

This sequence joins TRBV5-1 and TRBJ1-1. Germline-derived CDR1 and CDR2 are SGHRS and YFSETQ. CDR3 length equals 14 residues. The CDR3 spells CASSWGPKNTEAFF.

J is TRBJ1-2 and V is TRBV28; TCRdb names TRBD1, which stays unverified in the absence of DNA. This CDR3 contains 14 residues. Germline lookup yields CDR1 MDHEN and CDR2 SYDVKM. The CDR3 spells CATGAREYNYGYTF.

This chain connects TRBV14 to TRBJ1-5; TCRdb outputs TRBD1, but without DNA this stays unchecked. Germline V CDR1 and CDR2: SGHDN, FVKESK. The CDR3 is made up of 14 amino acids. The CDR3 is CASSLGGGRQPQHF.

The CDR3 loop reads CASSTGTGLNEKLFF. The genes are TRBV6-5 and TRBJ1-4; the D gene TCRdb calls, TRBD1, cannot be checked with no DNA. The CDR3 is made up of 15 amino acids. In germline, CDR1 is MNHEY, CDR2 SVGAGI.

The chain is built from TRBV4-2 and TRBJ1-2. This CDR3 is built from 13 residues. Germline V gene lookup returns CDR1 LGHNA and CDR2 YNFKEQ. The CDR3: CASSQGRPNGYTF.

J is TRBJ2-7 and V is TRBV7-6. CDR1 is SGHVS and CDR2 is FNYEAQ in the germline V gene. The CDR3 is 14 amino acids. The CDR3 spells CASSQDWSSYEQYF.